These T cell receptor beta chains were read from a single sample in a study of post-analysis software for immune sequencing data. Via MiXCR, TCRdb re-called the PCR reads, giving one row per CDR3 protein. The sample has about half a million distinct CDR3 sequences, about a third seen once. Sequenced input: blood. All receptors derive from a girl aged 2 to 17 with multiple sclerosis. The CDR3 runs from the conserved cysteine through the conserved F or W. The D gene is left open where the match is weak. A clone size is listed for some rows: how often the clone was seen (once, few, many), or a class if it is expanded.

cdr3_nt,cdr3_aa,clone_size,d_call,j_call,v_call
TGTGCCAGCCGGGCGGCGGGAGATACCGGGGAGCTGTTTTTT,CASRAAGDTGELFF,-,TRBD2,TRBJ2-2,TRBV27
TGTGCCAGCAGCGTAGACGGTATTGTCACAGATACGCAGTATTTT,CASSVDGIVTDTQYF,few,-,TRBJ2-3,TRBV9
TGTGCCAGCAGAGACTCGGGGGGGCCCTACAATGAGCAGTTCTTC,CASRDSGGPYNEQFF,few,TRBD2,TRBJ2-1,TRBV6-2/TRBV6-3
TGTGCCACCAGCCTTGGACAGGGACCCACAGATACGCAGTATTTT,CATSLGQGPTDTQYF,-,TRBD1,TRBJ2-3,TRBV24-1
TGCAGCTTCTCAGGGGGCTCTGGGGCCAACGTCCTGACTTTC,CSFSGGSGANVLTF,-,TRBD1,TRBJ2-6,TRBV29-1
TGTGCCAGCAGCCCGCCTGGCGGGGTAACTAATGAAAAACTGTTTTTT,CASSPPGGVTNEKLFF,few,-,TRBJ1-4,TRBV7-6
TGTGCCAGCAGCCCCTGGACAGGGCCGGGAGGTGCTCAGCCCCAGCATTTT,CASSPWTGPGGAQPQHF,-,TRBD1,TRBJ1-5,TRBV7-9
TGTGCCAGCAGTACGACAGGGGGCGGCGGCTACACCTTC,CASSTTGGGGYTF,few,TRBD1,TRBJ1-2,TRBV28
TGTGCCATCAGTGAGTCCACAGGGTCGCGCGGGTATGGCTACACCTTC,CAISESTGSRGYGYTF,many,-,TRBJ1-2,TRBV10-3
TGCAGTGCTACCCCTTGGCGCGGGGGCTACACCTTC,CSATPWRGGYTF,few,-,TRBJ1-2,TRBV20-1
TGTGCCAGCAGTGGGGGACAGGGGGTCTCCTACAATGAGCAGTTCTTC,CASSGGQGVSYNEQFF,few,TRBD1,TRBJ2-1,TRBV2
TGTGCCAGCAGCTCGAGGGGGCCCACTGAAGCTTTCTTT,CASSSRGPTEAFF,-,TRBD1,TRBJ1-1,TRBV7-9
TGTGCCAGCAGTGCCGGGACAGGGAGCGTAGGAGAGCAGTTCTTC,CASSAGTGSVGEQFF,-,TRBD1,TRBJ2-1,TRBV6-1
TGCAGCGTTGAACAACAGGGACAACCCTACGAGCAGTACTTC,CSVEQQGQPYEQYF,many,-,TRBJ2-7,TRBV29-1
TGCAGTGCCCTCGGACTAGCGGGGGAAAACTACAATGAGCAGTTCTTC,CSALGLAGENYNEQFF,-,TRBD2,TRBJ2-1,TRBV20-1
TGTGCCAGCAGCTTAGAGCAGTGGGGCTACACCTTC,CASSLEQWGYTF,few,-,TRBJ1-2,TRBV7-2
TGTGCCAGTAGTATTTCCGTCGCAGCCTACGAGCAGTACTTC,CASSISVAAYEQYF,few,-,TRBJ2-7,TRBV19
TGCAGTGCTAGAGGACCGGGACTAGCGGATAGCTCCTACGAGCAGTACTTC,CSARGPGLADSSYEQYF,-,TRBD2,TRBJ2-7,TRBV20-1
TGTGCCATCAGTGAGTTTGGTACAGGGGGCGGCTATGGCTACACCTTC,CAISEFGTGGGYGYTF,few,TRBD1,TRBJ1-2,TRBV10-3
TGTGCCAGCAGTAAGGCGCCCGGGAGTGCCAAAAACATTCAGTACTTC,CASSKAPGSAKNIQYF,-,-,TRBJ2-4,TRBV12-3/TRBV12-4
TGCGCCAGCAGCCCCCGGACAGGGGCGGGGTACGAGCAGTACTTC,CASSPRTGAGYEQYF,-,TRBD1,TRBJ2-7,TRBV5-1
TGTGCCAGTTTAGCGGGGGGGGACAATGAGCAGTACTTC,CASLAGGDNEQYF,once,TRBD2,TRBJ2-7,TRBV4-2
TGTGCCACCAGTGATTTCTTCGGGGTGGCTAAAGATACGCAGTATTTT,CATSDFFGVAKDTQYF,few,-,TRBJ2-3,TRBV24-1
TGTGCCAGCAGCCAAGGAATGACAGGGGGGCCCTTGAACACTGAAGCTTTCTTT,CASSQGMTGGPLNTEAFF,-,TRBD1,TRBJ1-1,TRBV14
TGTGCCAGCAGTCCGGCGGTCTCTGGAAACACCATATATTTT,CASSPAVSGNTIYF,-,-,TRBJ1-3,TRBV3-1
TGTGCCAGCAGTAACGACGGGGTTAATGAGCAGTTCTTC,CASSNDGVNEQFF,-,-,TRBJ2-1,TRBV27
TGTGCCATCAGTGAGCCGGGACAGGGGGCAAGAGATACGCAGTATTTT,CAISEPGQGARDTQYF,few,TRBD1,TRBJ2-3,TRBV10-3
TGCAGCGCGCGGGGGGCCTTACACACCGGGGAGCTGTTTTTT,CSARGALHTGELFF,few,TRBD2,TRBJ2-2,TRBV29-1
TGTGCCATCAGTGATAACGACCCTAGCACAGATACGCAGTATTTT,CAISDNDPSTDTQYF,few,-,TRBJ2-3,TRBV10-3